Given below is one T cell receptor (beta chain) in context. Original processing methods: Amplification with reference gene primers provided the estimates of nucleated cell counts. Only in-frame clones appear in the TCRdb table, and some are missing; sequencing was by immunoSEQ multiplex PCR. The DNA was the basis for D and trimming; V, J and clone size are from that table. The data hold more than 100,000 clones, with 80% to 90% observed a single time. V shed 0 bases and J shed 7 bases, with 11 bases lying between them. The CDR3 totals 14 residues. The germline gives CDR1 SGHRS, CDR2 YFSETQ. The entry originates in a study of blood T cell repertoires in COVID-19. Study background: Sample material is recorded as cDNA or gDNA derived from T cells, B-cell-depleted T cells, or PBMCs.

The sequence was obtained from a man between 50 and 59 years old with active or convalescent COVID-19. This chain links TRBV5-1 with TRBJ1-5, with D possibly matching TRBD1 (6 bases). The source material was peripheral blood. The CDR3 DNA reads TGCGCCAGCAGCTTGGACGGGAGGGGGCAGCCCCAGCATTTT. This codes for CASSLDGRGQPQHF.